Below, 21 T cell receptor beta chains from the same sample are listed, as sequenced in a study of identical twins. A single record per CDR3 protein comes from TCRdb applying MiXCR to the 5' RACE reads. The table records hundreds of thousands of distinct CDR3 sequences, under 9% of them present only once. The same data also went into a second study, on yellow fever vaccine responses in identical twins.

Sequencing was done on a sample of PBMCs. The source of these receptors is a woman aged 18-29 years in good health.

CDR3 region: CASSRLAAFEQYF. CDR3 coding DNA: TGTGCCAGCAGCCGGCTCGCGGCCTTCGAGCAGTACTTC. This chain joins TRBV3-1 and TRBJ2-7; D not certain. CDR3 length: 13 amino acids. V dropped 4 bases and J dropped 6 bases, with 13 bases sitting between them. CDR1 and CDR2 (germline): LGHDT, YNNKEL (reference sequence).

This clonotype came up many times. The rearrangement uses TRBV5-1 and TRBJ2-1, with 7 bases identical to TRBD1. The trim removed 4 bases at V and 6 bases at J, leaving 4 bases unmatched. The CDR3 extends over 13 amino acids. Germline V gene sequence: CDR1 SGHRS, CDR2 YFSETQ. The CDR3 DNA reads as TGCGCCAGCAGCGCAGCAGGGGGCAATGAGCAGTTCTTC. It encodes CASSAAGGNEQFF.

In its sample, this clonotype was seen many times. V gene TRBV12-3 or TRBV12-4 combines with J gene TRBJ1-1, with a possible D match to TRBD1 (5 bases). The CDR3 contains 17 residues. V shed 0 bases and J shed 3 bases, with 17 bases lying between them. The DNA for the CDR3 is TGTGCCAGCAGTTTAGCGATCGGGGACCCATATGACACTGAAGCTTTCTTT. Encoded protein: CASSLAIGDPYDTEAFF.

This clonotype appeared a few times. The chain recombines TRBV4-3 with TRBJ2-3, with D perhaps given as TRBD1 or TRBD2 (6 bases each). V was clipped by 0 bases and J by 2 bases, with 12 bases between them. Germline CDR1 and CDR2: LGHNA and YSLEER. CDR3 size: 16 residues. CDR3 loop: CASSQEHGGPTDTQYF. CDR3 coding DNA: TGCGCCAGCAGCCAAGAGCACGGGGGCCCCACAGATACGCAGTATTTT.

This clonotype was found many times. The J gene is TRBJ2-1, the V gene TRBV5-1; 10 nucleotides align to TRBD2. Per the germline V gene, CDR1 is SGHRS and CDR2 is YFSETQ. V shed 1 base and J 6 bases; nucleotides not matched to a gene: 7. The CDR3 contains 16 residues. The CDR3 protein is CASSLFPAGGRNEQFF. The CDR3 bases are TGCGCCAGCAGCTTGTTCCCAGCGGGGGGGCGCAATGAGCAGTTCTTC.

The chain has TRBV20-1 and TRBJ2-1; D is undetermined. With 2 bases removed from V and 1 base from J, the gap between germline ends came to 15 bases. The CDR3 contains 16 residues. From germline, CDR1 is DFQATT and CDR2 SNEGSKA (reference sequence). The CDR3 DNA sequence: TGCAGTGCTAGATACGGCCGACTCCTTTCCTACAATGAGCAGTTCTTC. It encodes CSARYGRLLSYNEQFF.

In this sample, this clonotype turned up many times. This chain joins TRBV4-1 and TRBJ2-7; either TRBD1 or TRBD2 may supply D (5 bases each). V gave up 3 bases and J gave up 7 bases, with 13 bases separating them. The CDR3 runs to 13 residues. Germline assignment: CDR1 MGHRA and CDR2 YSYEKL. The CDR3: CASSQRGTREQYF. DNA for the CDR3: TGCGCCAGCAGCCAGCGAGGGACGAGGGAGCAGTACTTC.

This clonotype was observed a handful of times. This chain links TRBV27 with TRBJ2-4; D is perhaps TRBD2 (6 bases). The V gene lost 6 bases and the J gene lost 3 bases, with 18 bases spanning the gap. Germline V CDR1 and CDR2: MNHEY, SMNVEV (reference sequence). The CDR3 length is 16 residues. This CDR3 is CASRPQGREVKNIQYF. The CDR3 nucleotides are TGTGCCAGCAGACCCCAGGGTAGGGAGGTCAAAAACATTCAGTACTTC.

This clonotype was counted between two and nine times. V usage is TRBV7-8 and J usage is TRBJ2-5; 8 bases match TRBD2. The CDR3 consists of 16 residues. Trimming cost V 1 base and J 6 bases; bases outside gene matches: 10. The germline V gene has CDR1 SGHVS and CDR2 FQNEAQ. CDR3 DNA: TGTGCCAGCAGCTTAGGCCGCGGGGGGCGCGTAAAGACCCAGTACTTC. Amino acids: CASSLGRGGRVKTQYF.

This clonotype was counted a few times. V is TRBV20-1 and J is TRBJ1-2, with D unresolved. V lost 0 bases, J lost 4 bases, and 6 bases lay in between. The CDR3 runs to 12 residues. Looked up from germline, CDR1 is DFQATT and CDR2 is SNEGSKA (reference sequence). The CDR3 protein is CSARENVYGYTF. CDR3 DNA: TGCAGTGCTAGAGAAAATGTCTATGGCTACACCTTC.

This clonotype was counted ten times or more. In DNA, the CDR3 is TGCGCCAGCAGCTTGGAGGGGACAAGCTCCTACGAGCAGTACTTC. This codes for CASSLEGTSSYEQYF. The chain links TRBV5-1 to TRBJ2-7; a possible D gene is TRBD1 (6 bases). The CDR3 has 15 residues. CDR1 is SGHRS, CDR2 YFSETQ, per germline. Trimming stripped 0 bases from V and 0 bases from J, with 10 bases between.

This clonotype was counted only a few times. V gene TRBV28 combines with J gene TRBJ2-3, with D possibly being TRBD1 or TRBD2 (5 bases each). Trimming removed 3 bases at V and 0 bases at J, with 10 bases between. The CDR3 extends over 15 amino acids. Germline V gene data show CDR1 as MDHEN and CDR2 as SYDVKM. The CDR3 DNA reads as TGTGCCAGCAGTTTCGGGGCAGGGAGCACAGATACGCAGTATTTT. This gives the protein CASSFGAGSTDTQYF. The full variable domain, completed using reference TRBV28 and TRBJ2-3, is DVKVTQSSRYLVKRTGEKVFLECVQDMDHENMFWYRQDPGLGLRLIYFSYDVKMKEKGDIPEGYSVSREKKERFSLILESASTNQTSMYLCASSFGAGSTDTQYFGPGTRLTVL.

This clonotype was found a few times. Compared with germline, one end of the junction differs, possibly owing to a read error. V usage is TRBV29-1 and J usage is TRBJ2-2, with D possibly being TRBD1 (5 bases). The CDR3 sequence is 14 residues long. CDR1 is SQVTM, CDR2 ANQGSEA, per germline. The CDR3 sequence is CSVVLDINIGELFF. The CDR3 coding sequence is TGCAGCGTGGTCTTGGACATCAACATCGGGGAGCTGTTTTTT.

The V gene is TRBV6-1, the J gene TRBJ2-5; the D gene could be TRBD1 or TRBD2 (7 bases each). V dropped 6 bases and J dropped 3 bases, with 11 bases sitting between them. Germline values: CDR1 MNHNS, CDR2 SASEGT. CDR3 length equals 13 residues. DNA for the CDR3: TGTGCCAGCAGGCAGGGGGGGAAAGAGACCCAGTACTTC. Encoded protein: CASRQGGKETQYF.

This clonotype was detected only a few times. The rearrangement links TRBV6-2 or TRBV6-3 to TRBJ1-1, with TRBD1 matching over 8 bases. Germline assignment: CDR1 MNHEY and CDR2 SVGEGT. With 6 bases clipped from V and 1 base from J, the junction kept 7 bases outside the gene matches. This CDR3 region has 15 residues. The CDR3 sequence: CASSQDRAGNTEAFF. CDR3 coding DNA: TGTGCCAGCAGCCAGGACAGGGCGGGGAACACTGAAGCTTTCTTT.

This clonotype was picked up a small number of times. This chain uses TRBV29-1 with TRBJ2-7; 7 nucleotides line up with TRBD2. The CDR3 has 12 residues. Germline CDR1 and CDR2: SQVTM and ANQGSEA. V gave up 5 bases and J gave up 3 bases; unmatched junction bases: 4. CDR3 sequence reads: CSVCLADYEQYF. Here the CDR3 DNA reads TGCAGCGTTTGCCTAGCGGACTACGAGCAGTACTTC.

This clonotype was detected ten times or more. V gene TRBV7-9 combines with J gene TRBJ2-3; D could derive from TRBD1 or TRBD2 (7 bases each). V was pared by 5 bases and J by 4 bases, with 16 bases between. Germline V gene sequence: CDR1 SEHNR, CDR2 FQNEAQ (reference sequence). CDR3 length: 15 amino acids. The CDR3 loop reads CASSPQGGYADTQYF. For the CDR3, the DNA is TGTGCCAGCAGCCCCCAGGGGGGGTATGCAGATACGCAGTATTTT.

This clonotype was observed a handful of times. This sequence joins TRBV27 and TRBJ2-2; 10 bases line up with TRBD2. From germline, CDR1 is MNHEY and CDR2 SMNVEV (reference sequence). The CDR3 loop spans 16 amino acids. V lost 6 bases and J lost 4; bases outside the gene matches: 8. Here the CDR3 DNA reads TGTGCCAGCAGCCGCCCTAGCGGGGGCTCCACCGGGGAGCTGTTTTTT. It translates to CASSRPSGGSTGELFF.

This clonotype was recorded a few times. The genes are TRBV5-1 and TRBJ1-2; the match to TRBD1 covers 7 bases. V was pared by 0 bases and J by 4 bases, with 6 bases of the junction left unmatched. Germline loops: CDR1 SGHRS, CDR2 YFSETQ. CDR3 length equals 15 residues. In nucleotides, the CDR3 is TGCGCCAGCAGCTTGGGGGCCAGGGGGAGCTATGGCTACACCTTC. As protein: CASSLGARGSYGYTF.

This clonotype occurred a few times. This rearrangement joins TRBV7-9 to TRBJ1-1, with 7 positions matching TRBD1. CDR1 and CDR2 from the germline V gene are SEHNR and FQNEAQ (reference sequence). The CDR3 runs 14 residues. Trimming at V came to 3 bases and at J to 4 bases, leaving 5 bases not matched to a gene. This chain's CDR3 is CASSFQQGSTEAFF. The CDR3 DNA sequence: TGTGCCAGCAGCTTTCAACAGGGGAGCACTGAAGCTTTCTTT.

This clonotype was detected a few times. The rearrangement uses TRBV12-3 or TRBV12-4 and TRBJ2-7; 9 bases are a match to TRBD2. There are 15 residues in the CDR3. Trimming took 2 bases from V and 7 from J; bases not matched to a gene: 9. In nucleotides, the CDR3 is TGTGCCAGCAGTTTATTTGCGGGAGGGTCTGAGGAGCAGTACTTC. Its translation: CASSLFAGGSEEQYF.